This T cell receptor (beta chain) derives from a study of T cells after somatic rescue of genetic block. The data were produced by immunoSEQ multiplex PCR, yet TCRdb's version contains in-frame clones alone and is incomplete. The sample comprises about 88,000 clones, about 90% of which are singletons, and about 1.5% rests with the top ten. There are 14 residues in the CDR3. V lost 5 bases and J 7 bases, leaving 17 bases between the germline ends. Germline CDR1 and CDR2: SGHDN and FVKESK. The chain is built from TRBV14 and TRBJ1-2; the D gene is possibly TRBD1 (6 bases). Sequencing was performed on peripheral blood mononuclear cells (PBMCs). This clonotype originated in a woman aged 18-29 years. The CDR3 DNA reads as TGTGCCAGCAGCTCATGGGCAGGGGTCTCTGGCTACACCTTC. Translated: CASSSWAGVSGYTF.